These 29 T cell receptor beta chains came from one sample sequenced in a study of memory CD4+ T cells and cytomegalovirus serostatus. Data came from immunoSEQ multiplex PCR; TCRdb stores just in-frame clones and leaves some out. This table holds tens of thousands of clones, roughly 76% found once. Single viable CD3+CD4+CD8-CD45RO+ cells were sorted as the memory CD4+ T cells. The source material was memory CD4+ T cells from blood. These receptors were taken from an adult in good health and CMV-seropositive.

The chain links TRBV6-5 to TRBJ2-7, with 10 bases lining up with TRBD2. CDR1 MNHEY and CDR2 SVGAGI come from the germline V gene. This CDR3 region has 14 residues. V trimming: 7 bases; J trimming: 5 bases; junction bases outside the gene matches: 8. CDR3 residues: CASTDASGSDEQYF. In DNA, the CDR3 is TGTGCCAGCACCGACGCTAGCGGGAGTGACGAGCAGTACTTC.

J is TRBJ2-2 and V is TRBV10-3, with 14 bases matching TRBD2. The CDR3 is 17 residues long. Germline values: CDR1 ENHRY, CDR2 SYGVKD. J lost 3 bases, V lost 2 bases, and 2 bases had no gene match. The CDR3 region is CAISEGLAGGYTGELFF. CDR3 sequence (DNA): TGTGCCATCAGTGAGGGACTAGCGGGAGGTTACACCGGGGAGCTGTTTTTT.

V and J are TRBV27 and TRBJ1-5; D unresolved. CDR1 and CDR2 (germline): MNHEY, SMNVEV (reference sequence). This CDR3 has 13 residues. V was shortened by 9 bases and J by 1 base, with 10 bases between the two germline ends. CDR3 sequence: CARVPWSNQPQHF. The CDR3, as DNA: TGTGCCAGGGTTCCCTGGAGCAATCAGCCCCAGCATTTT.

This chain connects TRBV30 to TRBJ2-1; D remains unclear. The ends were cut back, 8 bases at V and 4 bases at J, with 9 bases in the middle. Germline assignment: CDR1 GTSNPN and CDR2 SVGIG (reference sequence). CDR3 length: 11 residues. DNA of the CDR3: TGTGCCGGCGCAGGTTACAATGAGCAGTTCTTC. Translated, it gives CAGAGYNEQFF.

V gene TRBV29-1 combines with J gene TRBJ1-1; D possibly corresponds to TRBD1 (5 bases). The CDR3 has 11 amino acids. Germline CDR1 SQVTM, CDR2 ANQGSEA. The V end lost 6 bases, the J end lost 6 bases, and 11 bases lay between the germline ends. The CDR3 loop is CSVARGPEAFF. As DNA, the CDR3 is TGCAGCGTCGCAAGGGGTCCTGAAGCTTTCTTT. Full variable domain (missing parts from reference TRBV29-1 and TRBJ1-1): SAVISQKPSRDICQRGTSLTIQCQVDSQVTMMFWYRQQPGQSLTLIATANQGSEATYESGFVIDKFPISRPNLTFSTLTVSNMSPEDSSIYLCSVARGPEAFFGQGTRLTVV.

This clone was detected once. The J gene is TRBJ2-5, the V gene TRBV30; 9 bases agree with TRBD1. CDR1 is GTSNPN and CDR2 is SVGIG in the germline V gene (reference sequence). CDR3 length: 14 amino acids. Unmatched junction bases numbered 6, after V lost 3 bases and J lost 4 bases. Written as DNA, the CDR3 is TGTGCCTGGAGCCCGGGACAGGGTATAGAGACCCAGTACTTC. This sequence encodes CAWSPGQGIETQYF.

In this sample, this clone turned up once. The V gene is TRBV29-1, the J gene TRBJ1-1; perhaps TRBD1 as D (6 bases). Germline V gene data show CDR1 as SQVTM and CDR2 as ANQGSEA. The V and J ends lost 7 bases and 1 base respectively, with 10 bases between them. The CDR3 runs 12 residues. The CDR3 DNA follows: TGCAGCGCGAGAGGGGGGAACACTGAAGCTTTCTTT. Translating gives CSARGGNTEAFF.

The chain carries TRBV5-6 and TRBJ2-7, with 11 nucleotides matching TRBD2. J lost 2 bases, V lost 4 bases, and 5 bases had no gene match. The CDR3 is made up of 15 amino acids. CDR1 and CDR2 from the germline V gene are SGHDT and YYEEEE. The CDR3 DNA sequence: TGTGCCAGCAGCCCGGGACTAGCGGTTGCCTACGAGCAGTACTTC. It translates to CASSPGLAVAYEQYF.

The chain links TRBV10-3 to TRBJ2-3; no clear D gene. This CDR3 spans 15 amino acids. The ends were cut back, 5 bases at V and 0 bases at J, with 12 bases in the middle. Germline V gene lookup returns CDR1 ENHRY and CDR2 SYGVKD. CDR3 sequence (DNA): TGTGCCATCAGTCCTACCCAGACCAGCACAGATACGCAGTATTTT. Translating it yields CAISPTQTSTDTQYF.

The chain carries TRBV5-1 and TRBJ2-2, with D unresolved. Trimming took 4 bases from V and 7 from J, leaving 8 bases between them. CDR3 size: 12 residues. Per germline, CDR1 SGHRS and CDR2 YFSETQ. CDR3 residues: CASSLGIGELFF. CDR3 DNA: TGCGCCAGCAGCCTGGGCATCGGGGAGCTGTTTTTT.

In this sample, this clone turned up a few times. The J gene is TRBJ1-5, the V gene TRBV15; TRBD1 might be the D (6 bases). The CDR3 totals 14 residues. The V end was cut by 6 bases, the J end by 9 bases, with 18 bases between. Germline CDR1 LNHNV, CDR2 YYDKDF (reference sequence). This chain's CDR3 is CATSAGAGQWPQHF. The CDR3 nucleotides are TGTGCCACCAGTGCGGGGGCTGGGCAATGGCCCCAGCATTTT. The complete variable domain, with remaining parts taken from reference TRBV15 and TRBJ1-5, reads DAMVIQNPRYQVTQFGKPVTLSCSQTLNHNVMYWYQQKSSQAPKLLFHYYDKDFNNEADTPDNFQSRRPNTSFCFLDIRSPGLGDTAMYLCATSAGAGQWPQHFGDGTRLSIL.

The chain employs TRBV27 and TRBJ2-3, with TRBD2 matching 8 bases. The CDR3 consists of 14 residues. V shed 7 bases and J 0 bases; nucleotides not matched to a gene: 3. Germline assignment: CDR1 MNHEY and CDR2 SMNVEV (reference sequence). The CDR3 DNA is TGTGCCAGCAAGCGGGGGACTAGCACAGATACGCAGTATTTT. It yields the protein CASKRGTSTDTQYF.

The chain links TRBV27 to TRBJ2-7; TRBD2 matches 10 bases. Trimming removed 7 bases from V and 4 bases from J; junction bases left unmatched: 7. The CDR3 runs 14 residues. Germline V gene lookup returns CDR1 MNHEY and CDR2 SMNVEV (reference sequence). CDR3 in amino acids: CASKKREGQYEQYF. The CDR3 region has the DNA TGTGCCAGCAAAAAGCGGGAGGGCCAGTACGAGCAGTACTTC.

Points on this clone: This same CDR3 is encoded by further DNA sequences in the sample. The chain uses TRBV4-3 and TRBJ2-3; no firm D call. Germline values: CDR1 LGHNA, CDR2 YSLEER. The CDR3 has 15 residues. Trimming left V 3 bases short and J 2 bases short, with 12 bases between. The CDR3 spells CASSQDLGPTDTQYF. In DNA form, the CDR3 reads TGCGCCAGCAGCCAGGATCTGGGCCCCACAGATACGCAGTATTTT.

The chain is built from TRBV4-1 and TRBJ2-1, with unresolved D. CDR1 is MGHRA and CDR2 is YSYEKL in the germline V gene. This CDR3 is built from 16 residues. V was clipped by 1 base and J by 3 bases, with 13 bases between them. The CDR3 loop is CASSQVNLVVYNEQFF. In DNA, the CDR3 is TGCGCCAGCAGCCAAGTTAACCTAGTCGTCTACAATGAGCAGTTCTTC.

V gene TRBV19 combines with J gene TRBJ2-1; 8 bases are shared with TRBD1. J lost 3 bases, V lost 6 bases, and 7 bases had no gene match. The CDR3 is 15 amino acids. Per germline, CDR1 LNHDA and CDR2 SQIVND (reference sequence). The DNA of the CDR3 is TGTGCCAGTAGGTCCGGACAGGGACTCTACAATGAGCAGTTCTTC. It specifies CASRSGQGLYNEQFF.

This chain links TRBV28 with TRBJ2-7, with D unresolved. The ends were cut back, 5 bases at V and 4 bases at J, with 12 bases in the middle. The germline V gene has CDR1 MDHEN and CDR2 SYDVKM. CDR3 size: 13 residues. CDR3 bases: TGTGCCAGCAGTCAAATGTCCGGATACGAGCAGTACTTC. The encoded protein is CASSQMSGYEQYF.

This rearrangement joins TRBV7-3 to TRBJ2-3; the D gene is possibly TRBD2 (5 bases). This CDR3 region has 14 residues. Germline V gene data show CDR1 as SGHTA and CDR2 as FQGTGA. The V end was cut by 5 bases, the J end by 6 bases, with 15 bases between. The CDR3 DNA reads TGTGCCAGCAGCCCTTCATCGGACTCGGATACGCAGTATTTT. It specifies CASSPSSDSDTQYF.

This rearrangement joins TRBV28 to TRBJ2-7; 8 nucleotides match TRBD1. Trimming at V came to 2 bases and at J to 8 bases, leaving 2 bases not matched to a gene. Germline values: CDR1 MDHEN, CDR2 SYDVKM. This CDR3 is built from 12 residues. CDR3 in DNA: TGTGCCAGCAGTTTAGGGACAGGCAAGCAGTACTTC. It is translated as CASSLGTGKQYF.

This chain joins TRBV18 and TRBJ2-1, with D unclear. This CDR3 is built from 13 residues. The V gene's germline CDR1 is KGHSH and CDR2 LQKENI. V was clipped by 2 bases and J by 5 bases, with 7 bases between them. CDR3 protein: CASSPGRNNEQFF. DNA of the CDR3: TGTGCCAGCTCACCAGGCAGAAACAATGAGCAGTTCTTC.

This clone has more than one count but fewer than ten. The chain carries TRBV25-1 and TRBJ1-1; possible D gene TRBD1, 6 bases. The CDR3 runs to 12 residues. Germline V gives CDR1 MGHDK, CDR2 SYGVNS. Trimming pared 5 bases from V and 5 bases from J, leaving 9 bases between. CDR3 protein: CASSRGRTEAFF. The CDR3 region has the DNA TGTGCCAGCAGTAGGGGGAGGACTGAAGCTTTCTTT.

The rearrangement uses TRBV29-1 and TRBJ1-1; weak D call: TRBD1 (6 bases). V lost 0 bases and J 1 base, leaving 12 bases between the germline ends. CDR1 SQVTM and CDR2 ANQGSEA come from the germline V gene. The CDR3 sequence is 15 residues long. The CDR3 DNA is TGCAGCGTTGAAGAGGACAGCATCCCGAACACTGAAGCTTTCTTT. Its protein is CSVEEDSIPNTEAFF.

The V gene is TRBV7-6, the J gene TRBJ2-1; possibly TRBD1 for D (6 bases). The CDR3 sequence is 15 residues long. V was trimmed by 5 bases and J by 10 bases, leaving 21 bases between them. Germline CDR1 and CDR2: SGHVS and FNYEAQ. CDR3 residues: CASSQGLDPPLEQFF. In nucleotides, the CDR3 is TGTGCCAGCAGCCAGGGGCTGGACCCCCCATTGGAGCAGTTCTTC.

This clone was picked up a small number of times. The chain has TRBV19 and TRBJ2-2; 9 nucleotides agree with TRBD1. Germline loops: CDR1 LNHDA, CDR2 SQIVND (reference sequence). The V and J ends lost 4 bases and 4 bases, in that order; junction bases with no gene match: 10. CDR3 length equals 17 residues. The CDR3 sequence is CASSSLTGQGTTGELFF. The CDR3 bases are TGTGCCAGTAGTAGTTTGACGGGACAGGGCACCACCGGGGAGCTGTTTTTT.

This clone turned up a few times. The gene calls are TRBV15 and TRBJ1-5; 10 bases match TRBD1. The CDR3 extends over 14 amino acids. Germline loops: CDR1 LNHNV, CDR2 YYDKDF (reference sequence). V lost 1 base and J lost 6; bases outside the gene matches: 0. CDR3 DNA: TGTGCCACCAGCAGAGGACAGGGGGCTCAGCCCCAGCATTTT. It is translated as CATSRGQGAQPQHF.

This chain links TRBV5-4 with TRBJ2-7; perhaps TRBD2 as D (5 bases). The CDR3 contains 15 residues. Between the trimmed V and J ends, which lost 0 bases and 4 bases, there was a span of 14 bases. Germline CDR1 SGHNT, CDR2 YYREEE (reference sequence). DNA for the CDR3: TGTGCCAGCAGCTTGGAGGGATCCGGGATGTACGAGCAGTACTTC. Residues: CASSLEGSGMYEQYF.

The chain has TRBV14 and TRBJ2-5, with D perhaps being TRBD1 or TRBD2 (5 bases each). Germline assignment: CDR1 SGHDN and CDR2 FVKESK. V lost 8 bases, J lost 4 bases, and 14 bases lay in between. The CDR3 covers 13 residues. The CDR3 nucleotides read TGTGCCAGCCATGCAACAGGAGGAGAGACCCAGTACTTC. Residues: CASHATGGETQYF.

Only a few counts were recorded for this clone. This chain joins TRBV27 and TRBJ1-1, with 10 bases fitting TRBD1. Germline trimming cut 5 bases from V and 6 bases from J; bases unmatched to any gene: 6. The CDR3 length is 14 residues. Germline CDR1 is MNHEY and CDR2 is SMNVEV (reference sequence). The CDR3 DNA follows: TGTGCCAGCAGTATGGGACAGGGGTTCTCTGAAGCTTTCTTT. It translates to CASSMGQGFSEAFF.

This chain links TRBV7-9 with TRBJ2-1; TRBD2 matches 12 bases. The V gene end was trimmed by 3 bases and the J gene end by 8 bases; junction bases not matched to a gene: 11. CDR3 length equals 17 residues. Germline V gene sequence: CDR1 SEHNR, CDR2 FQNEAQ (reference sequence). The CDR3 sequence: CASSLGSLAGGPDEQFF. The CDR3 region has the DNA TGTGCCAGCAGCTTGGGAAGTCTAGCGGGGGGGCCAGATGAGCAGTTCTTC.